The subject of this entry is one T cell receptor beta chain. Its specificity is unknown. Clones were sequenced by immunoSEQ multiplex PCR, and TCRdb holds only the in-frame ones, with some missing. Here the sample spans approximately 120,000 clones, around nine tenths being singletons. Germline CDR1 SGHNT, CDR2 YYREEE (reference sequence). With 4 bases clipped from V and 2 bases from J, the junction kept 4 bases outside the gene matches. The length of the CDR3 is 14 residues. These data belong to a study of cytomegalovirus exposure and HLA in healthy donors. Study results and caveats: The authors confirmed in vitro that three CMV-associated chains were specific for CMV antigens. Altogether, 150 to 200 TCR beta chains were recorded as cytomegalovirus-associated. A later analysis found first-cohort TCR clusters tended to co-occur in the 90 to 150 validation repertoires.

This clonotype was obtained from a woman in her late teens or twenties in good health and CMV-seronegative. The sequencing sample was made of PBMCs. This chain joins TRBV5-4 and TRBJ2-7; 9 bases line up with TRBD1. The CDR3 here is CASSRDRAAYEQYF. The CDR3 nucleotides read TGTGCCAGCAGCCGGGACAGGGCGGCCTACGAGCAGTACTTC.